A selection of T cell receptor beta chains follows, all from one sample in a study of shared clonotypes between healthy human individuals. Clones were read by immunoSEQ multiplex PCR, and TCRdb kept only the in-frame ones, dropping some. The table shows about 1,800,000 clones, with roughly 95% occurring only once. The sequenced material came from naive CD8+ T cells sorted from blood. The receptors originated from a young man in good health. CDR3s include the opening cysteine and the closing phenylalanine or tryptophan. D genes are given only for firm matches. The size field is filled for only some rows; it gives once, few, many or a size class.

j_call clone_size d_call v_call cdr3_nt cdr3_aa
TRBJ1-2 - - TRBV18 TGTGCCAGCTCACCACCGCGGGGGGACTATGGCTACACCTTC CASSPPRGDYGYTF
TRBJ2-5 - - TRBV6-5 TGTGCCAGCAGTTCCCCTAGTTACCAAGAGACCCAGTACTTC CASSSPSYQETQYF
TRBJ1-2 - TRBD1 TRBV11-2 TGTGCCAGCAGCCCTTATATGGGACAGGCGGTGTCATTC CASSPYMGQAVSF
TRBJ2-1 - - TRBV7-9 TGTGCCAGCAGCCCCGGCTCCTACAATGAGCAGTTCTTC CASSPGSYNEQFF
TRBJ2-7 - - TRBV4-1 TGCGCCAGCAGCCAAACGGGGAATGTCTACGAGCAGTACTTC CASSQTGNVYEQYF
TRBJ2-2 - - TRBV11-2 TGTGCCAGCAGCCCAGACCTACAGCCCATCACCGGGGAGCTGTTTTTT CASSPDLQPITGELFF
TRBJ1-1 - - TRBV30 TGTGCCTGGTTTGGGGTAGGGGACACTGAAGCTTTCTTT CAWFGVGDTEAFF
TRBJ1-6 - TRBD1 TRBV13 TGTGCCAGCAGTAACAGGGGAGAGGATAATTCACCCCTCCACTTT CASSNRGEDNSPLHF
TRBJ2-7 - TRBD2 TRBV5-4 TGTGCCAGCAGCTTGGGCCGGGGGGTTTACGAGCAGTACTTC CASSLGRGVYEQYF
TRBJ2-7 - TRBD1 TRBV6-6 TGTGCCAGCAGTTACCCGACAGGGGTAGGCTACGAGCAGTACTTC CASSYPTGVGYEQYF
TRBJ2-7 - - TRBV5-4 TGTGCCAGCAGCCTGAGGGGGGTGAGCGAGCAGTACTTC CASSLRGVSEQYF
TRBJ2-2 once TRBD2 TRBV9 TGTGCCAGCGGCGTAGGCGGGGGGACCGGGGAGCTGTTTTTT CASGVGGGTGELFF
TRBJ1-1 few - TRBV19 TGTGCCGCCCGTAGGGGGGACACTGAAGCTTTCTTT CAARRGDTEAFF
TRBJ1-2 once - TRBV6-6 TGTGCCAGCAGTTACTCCGAAGCAGGAGGCTACACCTTC CASSYSEAGGYTF
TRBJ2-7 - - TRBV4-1 TGCGCCAGCAGCCATGCATCTGGGGGGCTTACTACCTACGAGCAGTACTTC CASSHASGGLTTYEQYF
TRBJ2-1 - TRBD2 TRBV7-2 TGTGCCAGCGCCCTAGCGGGATCGGGTGAGCAGTTCTTC CASALAGSGEQFF
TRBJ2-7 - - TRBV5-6 TGTGCCAGCAGCTTGGGATCATCCTACGAGCAGTACTTC CASSLGSSYEQYF
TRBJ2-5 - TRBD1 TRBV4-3 TGCGCCAGCAGCCAAGATGGTCCCACAGGGGTGGAGACCCAGTACTTC CASSQDGPTGVETQYF
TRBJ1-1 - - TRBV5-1 TGCGCCAGCAGCCCTGGCCCGGGACGGGATAGGATCACTGAAGCTTTCTTT CASSPGPGRDRITEAFF
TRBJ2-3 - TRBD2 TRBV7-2 TGTGCCAGCAGCTTAACGGGAGGGTGGGCAGATACGCAGTATTTT CASSLTGGWADTQYF
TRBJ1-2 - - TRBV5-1 TGCGCCAGCAGTTCTAGCGGTGGCTATGGCTACACCTTC CASSSSGGYGYTF
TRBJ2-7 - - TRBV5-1 TGCGCCAGCAGCTTGGGTTCGGACTTCGGCTACGAGCAGTACTTC CASSLGSDFGYEQYF
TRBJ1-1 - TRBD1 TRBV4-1 TGCGCCAGCAGCCTCGGACAGGGGAACACTGAAGCTTTCTTT CASSLGQGNTEAFF